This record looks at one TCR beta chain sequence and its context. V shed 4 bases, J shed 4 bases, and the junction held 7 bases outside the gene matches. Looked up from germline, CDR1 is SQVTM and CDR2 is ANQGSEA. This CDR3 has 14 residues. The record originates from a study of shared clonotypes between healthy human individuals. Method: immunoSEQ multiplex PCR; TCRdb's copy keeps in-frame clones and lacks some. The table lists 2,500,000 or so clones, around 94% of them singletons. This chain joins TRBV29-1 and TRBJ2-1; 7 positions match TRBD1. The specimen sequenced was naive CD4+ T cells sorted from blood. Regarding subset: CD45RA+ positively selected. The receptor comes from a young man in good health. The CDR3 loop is CSVGQGVIYNEQFF. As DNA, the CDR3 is TGCAGCGTTGGACAGGGAGTGATTTACAATGAGCAGTTCTTC.